These 8 T cell receptor beta chains share one sample of origin, sequenced in a study of cytomegalovirus exposure and HLA in healthy donors. Primers: 60 Vbeta forward and 13 Jbeta reverse. Measured with immunoSEQ multiplex PCR; TCRdb has only the in-frame clones, and not every one. Of roughly 150,000 clones listed, approximately 82% are singletons. The sequencing sample was made of PBMCs. These receptors came from a male donor in good health and CMV-seronegative.

The rearrangement uses TRBV5-1 and TRBJ1-5; no clear D. Trimming removed 0 bases from V and 4 bases from J, with 8 bases in between. This CDR3 contains 14 residues. Germline V gene data show CDR1 as SGHRS and CDR2 as YFSETQ. The CDR3 sequence: CASSLGHTNQPQHF. As DNA, the CDR3 is TGCGCCAGCAGCTTGGGACATACTAATCAGCCCCAGCATTTT.

The chain employs TRBV9 and TRBJ2-2; D gene uncertain. Germline CDR1 is SGDLS and CDR2 is YYNGEE. V dropped 3 bases and J dropped 7 bases, with 10 bases sitting between them. The CDR3 runs to 13 residues. The CDR3, as DNA: TGTGCCAGCAGCGGAATTAGAGGCGGGGAGCTGTTTTTT. Translated, it gives CASSGIRGGELFF.

The CDR3 DNA reads TGTGCCAGCAGCAGACAGGGAAATCAGCCCCAGCATTTT. It codes for CASSRQGNQPQHF. The chain recombines TRBV5-6 with TRBJ1-5; TRBD1 matches at 7 bases. Per the germline V gene, CDR1 is SGHDT and CDR2 is YYEEEE. The junction had 2 bases not matched to a gene; V was cut back by 4 bases and J by 4 bases. The CDR3 contains 13 residues. The full variable domain, its missing parts supplied by reference TRBV5-6 and TRBJ1-5, is DAGVTQSPTHLIKTRGQQVTLRCSPKSGHDTVSWYQQALGQGPQFIFQYYEEEERQRGNFPDRFSGHQFPNYSSELNVNALLLGDSALYLCASSRQGNQPQHFGDGTRLSIL.

This clone is a singleton in its sample. The chain recombines TRBV10-3 with TRBJ2-7; D remains ambiguous. Germline CDR1 reads ENHRY; CDR2 reads SYGVKD. The germline V and J ends were trimmed by 6 bases and 1 base, with 7 bases remaining between them. The CDR3 is 12 residues long. In nucleotides, the CDR3 is TGTGCCATCAGAGACACGTCCTACGAGCAGTACTTC. Its protein is CAIRDTSYEQYF.

This clone was observed a single time. The V gene is TRBV6-5, the J gene TRBJ1-2, with D hard to call. V lost 2 bases, J lost 0 bases, and 10 bases lay in between. This CDR3 is built from 15 residues. Per germline, CDR1 MNHEY and CDR2 SVGAGI. The CDR3 sequence is CASSYRQAANYGYTF. CDR3 nucleotides: TGTGCCAGCAGTTACAGGCAGGCTGCTAACTATGGCTACACCTTC.

J is TRBJ1-2 and V is TRBV28; D remains unclear. CDR3 length: 13 amino acids. With 2 bases removed from V and 6 bases from J, the gap between germline ends came to 10 bases. CDR1 MDHEN and CDR2 SYDVKM come from the germline V gene. CDR3 amino acids: CASSLRSGDGYTF. Written as DNA, the CDR3 is TGTGCCAGCAGTTTACGTTCCGGGGATGGCTACACCTTC.

The CDR3 DNA reads TGTGCCAGCAGCTTGGGGCCAGGGATGGATTGGAATGGCTACACCTTC. Translation gives CASSLGPGMDWNGYTF. The chain recombines TRBV5-6 with TRBJ1-2; D may be TRBD1 (5 bases). In germline, CDR1 is SGHDT, CDR2 YYEEEE. V lost 0 bases to trimming and J lost 6 bases, with 18 bases between them. This CDR3 is 16 amino acids long.

V is TRBV19 and J is TRBJ1-5, with TRBD1 matching over 8 bases. Germline CDR1 is LNHDA and CDR2 is SQIVND (reference sequence). The CDR3 contains 16 residues. With V trimmed by 1 base and J by 5 bases, 7 bases remained unmatched. Written as DNA, the CDR3 is TGTGCCAGTAGTATAGCCCCAGGGGGCCGGGATCAGCCCCAGCATTTT. This translates into CASSIAPGGRDQPQHF.